A selection of T cell receptor beta chains follows, all from one sample in a study of Tregs in tolerant kidney transplant recipients. The data were produced by immunoSEQ multiplex PCR, yet TCRdb's version contains in-frame clones alone and is incomplete. The data contain fewer than 80,000 clones, around 90% of them singletons. The source was CD4+ T cells from blood, collected before the transplant. The receptors were gathered from a human donor who received a combined kidney and bone marrow transplant. Each CDR3 is given with its conserved first and last residue. A D gene is named only where the DNA matches it firmly. Only part of the rows carry a size: once, few, many, or a class if the clone is expanded.

- | once | TRBJ2-1 | TRBV5-4 | CASSLGGRGKNDEQFF
- | - | TRBJ2-1 | TRBV9 | CASSVRASGNEQFF
TRBD2 | - | TRBJ2-7 | TRBV25-1 | CASSVGGSGGYEQYF
TRBD1 | - | TRBJ2-7 | TRBV27 | CASSLSVWGQGDEQYF
TRBD1 | - | TRBJ2-5 | TRBV15 | CATSRDQSRGLETQYF
- | - | TRBJ2-3 | TRBV18 | CASSISDTQYF
- | - | TRBJ1-2 | TRBV5-4 | CASSQNTNYGYTF
TRBD1 | - | TRBJ2-5 | TRBV7-9 | CASSHNRGVSETQYF
- | - | TRBJ1-5 | TRBV10-3 | CAIGREDSNQPQHF
TRBD2 | - | TRBJ2-6 | TRBV27 | CASSPPLGLASGANVLTF
TRBD1 | - | TRBJ2-7 | TRBV28 | CASRNGQGSGEQYF
- | - | TRBJ2-7 | TRBV30 | CAWSVQNEQYF
- | - | TRBJ2-7 | TRBV5-1 | CASSLTGGEQYF
- | - | TRBJ1-2 | TRBV19 | CASSQQGDYGYTF
- | - | TRBJ2-4 | TRBV19 | CASSMMEGSPMLAKNIQYF
- | - | TRBJ2-1 | TRBV7-3 | CASSLTGHPGDEQFF
TRBD2 | - | TRBJ2-3 | TRBV30 | CAWSVWGGRTDTQYF
TRBD2 | few | TRBJ2-7 | TRBV5-1 | CASRPPGLAGVGEQYF
TRBD1 | - | TRBJ2-2 | TRBV7-9 | CASSQDRATGELFF
- | - | TRBJ2-7 | TRBV11-1 | CASSFGDEQYF
TRBD2 | - | TRBJ2-1 | TRBV29-1 | CSVEQGLAGSYNEQFF
- | - | TRBJ1-1 | TRBV28 | CASSSLGLRDTEAFF
TRBD2 | - | TRBJ2-3 | TRBV5-1 | CASSTGWLAGGSDTQYF
TRBD1 | - | TRBJ2-7 | TRBV11-1 | CASSLEGTGPLYEQYF
- | - | TRBJ2-7 | TRBV20-1 | CSAREVGSFYF
- | - | TRBJ1-5 | TRBV12-1 | CASSFAQGNQPQHF